The TCR beta chain under discussion was sequenced for a study of cytomegalovirus exposure and HLA in healthy donors. The PCR had 60 Vbeta and 13 Jbeta primers. Only in-frame clones appear in the TCRdb table, and some are missing; sequencing was by immunoSEQ multiplex PCR. The table includes around 140,000 clones, over 60% detected once. Overall study results and limits: The authors judged a highly shared variant cluster likely a sequencing artifact.

Germline V gives CDR1 PRHDT, CDR2 FYEKMQ (reference sequence). Between the trimmed V and J ends, which lost 5 bases and 1 base, there was a span of 11 bases. The CDR3 length is 15 residues. Comment on this clone: The target antigen is unknown.

This TCR came from a female donor in good health and CMV-seropositive. Material for sequencing was PBMCs. The chain employs TRBV13 and TRBJ2-2; D is uncertain. This chain's CDR3 is CASSALEMNTGELFF. Written as DNA, the CDR3 is TGTGCCAGCAGCGCCCTGGAGATGAACACCGGGGAGCTGTTTTTT.